This T cell receptor beta chain appears in the sequencing data of a study of OX40 agonist ivuxolimab in advanced cancers. V was shortened by 3 bases and J by 0 bases, with 14 bases between the two germline ends. Germline CDR1 and CDR2: MGHRA and YSYEKL. The CDR3 loop spans 17 amino acids. Profiling relied on immunoSEQ multiplex PCR, and the TCRdb table lists in-frame clones only, not all of them. This sample has tens of thousands of clones, with about 92% found just once. The sequence was obtained from an adult with an advanced solid tumor such as melanoma, head and neck, liver or kidney cancer. Sequencing used CD4+ or CD8+ T cells sorted from blood, obtained in a trial of the OX40 agonist ivuxolimab. This chain links TRBV4-1 with TRBJ2-2; weak D call: TRBD1 (6 bases). CDR3: CASSHKRGHTNTGELFF. DNA of the CDR3: TGCGCCAGCAGCCATAAAAGGGGACACACGAACACCGGGGAGCTGTTTTTT.